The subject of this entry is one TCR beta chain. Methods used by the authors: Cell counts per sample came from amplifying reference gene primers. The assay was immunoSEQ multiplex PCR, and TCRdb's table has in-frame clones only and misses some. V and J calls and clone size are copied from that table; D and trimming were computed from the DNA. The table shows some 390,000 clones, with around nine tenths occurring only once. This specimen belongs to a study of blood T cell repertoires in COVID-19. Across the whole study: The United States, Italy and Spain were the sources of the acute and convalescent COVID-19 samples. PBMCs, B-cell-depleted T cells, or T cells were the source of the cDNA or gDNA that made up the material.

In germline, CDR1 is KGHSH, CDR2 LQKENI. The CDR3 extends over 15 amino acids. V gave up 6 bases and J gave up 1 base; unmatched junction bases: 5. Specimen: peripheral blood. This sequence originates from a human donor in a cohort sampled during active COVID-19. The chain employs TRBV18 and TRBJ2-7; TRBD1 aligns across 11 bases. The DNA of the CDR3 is TGTGCCAGCTCCCTCGGACAGGGGGCTTCCTACGAGCAGTACTTC. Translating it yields CASSLGQGASYEQYF.